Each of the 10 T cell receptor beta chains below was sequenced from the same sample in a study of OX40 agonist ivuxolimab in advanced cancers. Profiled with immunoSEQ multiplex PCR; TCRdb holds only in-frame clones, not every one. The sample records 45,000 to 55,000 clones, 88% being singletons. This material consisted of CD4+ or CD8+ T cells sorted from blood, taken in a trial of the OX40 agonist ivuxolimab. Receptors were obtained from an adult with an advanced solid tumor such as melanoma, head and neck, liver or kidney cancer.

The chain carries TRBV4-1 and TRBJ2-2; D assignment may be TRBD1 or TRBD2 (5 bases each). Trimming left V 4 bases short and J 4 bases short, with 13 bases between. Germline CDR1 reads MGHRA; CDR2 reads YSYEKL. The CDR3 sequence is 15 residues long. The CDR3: CASSLARDGTGELFF. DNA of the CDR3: TGCGCCAGCAGCCTCGCCCGGGACGGCACCGGGGAGCTGTTTTTT.

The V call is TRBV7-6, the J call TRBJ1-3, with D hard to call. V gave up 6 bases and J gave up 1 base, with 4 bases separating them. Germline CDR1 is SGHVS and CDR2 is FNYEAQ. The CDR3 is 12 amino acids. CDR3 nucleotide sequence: TGTGCCAGCAGTAATTCTGGAAACACCATATATTTT. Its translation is CASSNSGNTIYF.

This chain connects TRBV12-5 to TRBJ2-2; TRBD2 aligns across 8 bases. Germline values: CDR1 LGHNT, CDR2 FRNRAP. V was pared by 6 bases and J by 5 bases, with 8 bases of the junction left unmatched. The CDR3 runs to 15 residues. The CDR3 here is CASGYQTGGTGELFF. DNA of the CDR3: TGTGCTAGTGGGTATCAAACGGGAGGGACCGGGGAGCTGTTTTTT. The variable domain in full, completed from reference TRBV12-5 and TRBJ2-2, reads DARVTQTPRHKVTEMGQEVTMRCQPILGHNTVFWYRQTMMQGLELLAYFRNRAPLDDSGMPKDRFSAEMPDATLATLKIQPSEPRDSAVYFCASGYQTGGTGELFFGEGSRLTVL.

Here the CDR3 DNA reads TGTGCCAGTAGTATGGTGCACGCAACTAATGAAAAACTGTTTTTT. Translated, it gives CASSMVHATNEKLFF. The chain is built from TRBV19 and TRBJ1-4; D is uncertain. V shed 3 bases and J shed 0 bases, with 8 bases lying between them. CDR1 is LNHDA, CDR2 SQIVND, per germline (reference sequence). The CDR3 loop spans 15 amino acids.

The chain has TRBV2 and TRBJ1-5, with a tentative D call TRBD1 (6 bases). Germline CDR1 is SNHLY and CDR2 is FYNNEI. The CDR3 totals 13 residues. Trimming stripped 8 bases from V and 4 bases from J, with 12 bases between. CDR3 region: CASGGGNNQPQHF. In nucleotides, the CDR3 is TGTGCCAGCGGAGGGGGAAATAATCAGCCCCAGCATTTT.

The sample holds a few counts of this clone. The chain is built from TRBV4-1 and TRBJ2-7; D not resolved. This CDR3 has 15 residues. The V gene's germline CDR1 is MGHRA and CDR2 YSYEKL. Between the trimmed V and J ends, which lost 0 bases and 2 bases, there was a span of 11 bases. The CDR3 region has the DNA TGCGCCAGCAGCCAAGATAAGGATCTCGCCTACGAGCAGTACTTC. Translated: CASSQDKDLAYEQYF.

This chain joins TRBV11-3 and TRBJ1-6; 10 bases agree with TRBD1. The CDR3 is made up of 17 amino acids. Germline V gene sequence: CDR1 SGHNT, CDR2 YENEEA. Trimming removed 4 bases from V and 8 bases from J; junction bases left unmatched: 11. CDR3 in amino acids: CASSSGTGDIADSPLHF. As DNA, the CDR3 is TGTGCCAGCAGCTCCGGGACAGGGGATATTGCAGATTCACCCCTCCACTTT.

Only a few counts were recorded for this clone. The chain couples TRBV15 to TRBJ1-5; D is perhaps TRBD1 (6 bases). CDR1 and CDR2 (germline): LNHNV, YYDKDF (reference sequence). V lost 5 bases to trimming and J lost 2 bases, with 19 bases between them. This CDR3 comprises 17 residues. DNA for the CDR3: TGTGCCACCAGCCTGACGACAGGTCCAGGGGGCAATCAGCCCCAGCATTTT. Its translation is CATSLTTGPGGNQPQHF.

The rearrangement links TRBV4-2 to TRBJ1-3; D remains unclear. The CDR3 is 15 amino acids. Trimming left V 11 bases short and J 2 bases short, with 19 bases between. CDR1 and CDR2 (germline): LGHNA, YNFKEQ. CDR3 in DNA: TGTGCCTCATCCCCCCAGGAAGCGACTGGAAACACCATATATTTT. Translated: CASSPQEATGNTIYF.

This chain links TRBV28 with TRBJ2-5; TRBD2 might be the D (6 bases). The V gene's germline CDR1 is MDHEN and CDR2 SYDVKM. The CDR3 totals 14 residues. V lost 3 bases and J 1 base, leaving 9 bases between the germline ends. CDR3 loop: CASSFQGGQETQYF. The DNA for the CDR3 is TGTGCCAGCAGTTTCCAGGGAGGCCAAGAGACCCAGTACTTC.